Listed here are 20 T cell receptor beta chains from one sample, sequenced in a study of Ad26.COV2.S vaccination and SARS-CoV-2 variants. TCRdb's table, derived via immunoSEQ multiplex PCR, lists solely in-frame clones and lacks some. Here the sample spans some 450,000 clones, roughly 88% being singletons. Treatment here: some 20 received Ad26.COV2.S at low or high dose, single or two shots; 5 received placebo; per-sample allocation not given. All samples were drawn on day 63, counting from the first vaccine or placebo injection. Sequencing used peripheral blood, obtained in a trial of Ad26.COV2.S vaccine versus placebo. These receptor sequences come from a person aged 18 to 59 who received the Ad26.COV2.S COVID-19 vaccine or a placebo.

The chain carries TRBV27 and TRBJ2-7; D assignment may be TRBD1 or TRBD2 (5 bases each). Trimming took off 5 bases at V and 3 bases at J, with 14 bases between the two ends. The CDR3 loop spans 14 amino acids. Germline-derived CDR1 and CDR2 are MNHEY and SMNVEV (reference sequence). The CDR3 DNA reads TGTGCCAGCAGTCGGGACGGAAGACTCTACGAGCAGTACTTC. Protein: CASSRDGRLYEQYF.

The CDR3 loop reads CASRAAGQGTTYEQFF. Here the CDR3 DNA reads TGTGCCAGCCGGGCCGCGGGACAGGGCACGACCTATGAGCAGTTCTTC. The chain is built from TRBV19 and TRBJ2-1; the match to TRBD1 covers 9 bases. This CDR3 contains 16 residues. With V trimmed by 9 bases and J by 8 bases, 17 bases remained unmatched. Germline V gene sequence: CDR1 LNHDA, CDR2 SQIVND (reference sequence).

The rearrangement links TRBV15 to TRBJ1-4; D gene ambiguous. CDR3 length: 14 residues. In germline, CDR1 is LNHNV, CDR2 YYDKDF (reference sequence). The germline V and J ends were trimmed by 0 bases and 7 bases, with 9 bases remaining between them. The CDR3, as DNA: TGTGCCACCAGCAGAGATAGGGCCAGTGAAAAACTGTTTTTT. The encoded protein is CATSRDRASEKLFF.

J is TRBJ1-2 and V is TRBV15; D gene ambiguous. This CDR3 has 11 residues. The germline V and J ends were trimmed by 4 bases and 7 bases, with 7 bases remaining between them. The germline CDR1 and CDR2 sequences are LNHNV and YYDKDF (reference sequence). CDR3 sequence: CATSNLGGYTF. CDR3 sequence (DNA): TGTGCCACCAGCAACCTGGGTGGCTACACCTTC.

The table lists this clone with a count of one. The chain has TRBV27 and TRBJ2-7; D unclear. This CDR3 is 16 amino acids long. The V and J ends lost 2 bases and 2 bases respectively, with 16 bases between them. Germline CDR1 and CDR2: MNHEY and SMNVEV (reference sequence). The CDR3 sequence: CASSLKAGSRTYEQYF. The CDR3 DNA sequence: TGTGCCAGCAGTTTAAAGGCCGGCAGCCGAACCTACGAGCAGTACTTC.

The chain is built from TRBV11-2 and TRBJ2-1; D is unclear. From germline, CDR1 is SGHAT and CDR2 FQNNGV. The CDR3 extends over 15 amino acids. V was trimmed by 0 bases and J by 1 base, leaving 7 bases between them. The CDR3 sequence: CASSLDWGSYNEQFF. The CDR3 region has the DNA TGTGCCAGCAGCTTAGATTGGGGTTCCTACAATGAGCAGTTCTTC.

This clone came up once. This sequence joins TRBV5-4 and TRBJ2-3; possible D gene TRBD2, 5 bases. In germline, CDR1 is SGHNT, CDR2 YYREEE (reference sequence). The CDR3 sequence is 15 residues long. The V end was cut by 4 bases, the J end by 2 bases, with 14 bases between. CDR3: CASSRRISNTDTQYF. In DNA, the CDR3 is TGTGCCAGCAGCCGGAGGATTAGTAACACAGATACGCAGTATTTT.

The chain combines TRBV5-6 with TRBJ1-3; D gene unclear. The V end was cut by 0 bases, the J end by 1 base, with 5 bases between. The CDR3 contains 14 residues. The V gene's germline CDR1 is SGHDT and CDR2 YYEEEE. CDR3 sequence (DNA): TGTGCCAGCAGCTTGGCTAGTTCTGGAAACACCATATATTTT. Protein: CASSLASSGNTIYF.

This chain uses TRBV15 with TRBJ2-1; D not certain. V lost 0 bases and J lost 8, with 2 bases in between. The CDR3 is made up of 11 amino acids. CDR1 is LNHNV and CDR2 is YYDKDF in the germline V gene (reference sequence). CDR3 sequence reads: CATSRDDEQFF. DNA for the CDR3: TGTGCCACCAGCAGAGATGATGAGCAGTTCTTC.

The chain uses TRBV7-9 and TRBJ2-5; 9 bases fit TRBD1. CDR3 length equals 18 residues. The V segment lost 1 base and the J segment 5 bases; nucleotides outside the gene matches: 14. Germline V lookup: CDR1 SEHNR, CDR2 FQNEAQ (reference sequence). CDR3: CASSLVAGTGLLGETQYF. CDR3 bases: TGTGCCAGCAGCTTAGTTGCCGGGACAGGGTTGTTGGGGGAGACCCAGTACTTC.

This chain connects TRBV13 to TRBJ1-2; a weak D match, TRBD1 (5 bases). Germline CDR1 is PRHDT and CDR2 is FYEKMQ (reference sequence). The CDR3 totals 16 residues. V was clipped by 3 bases and J by 0 bases, with 14 bases between them. CDR3 amino acids: CASSFLKDTSNYGYTF. The CDR3 region has the DNA TGTGCCAGCAGCTTTCTGAAGGACACCTCTAACTATGGCTACACCTTC.

This clone has only a few counts. The chain combines TRBV9 with TRBJ2-2; D gene uncertain. The length of the CDR3 is 13 residues. V lost 9 bases and J lost 4, with 13 bases in between. CDR1 and CDR2 from the germline V gene are SGDLS and YYNGEE. Written as DNA, the CDR3 is TGTGCCACCTCAGTTAAGACCACCGGGGAGCTGTTTTTT. Translation gives CATSVKTTGELFF.

This rearrangement joins TRBV18 to TRBJ2-5; no definite D call. Germline V CDR1 and CDR2: KGHSH, LQKENI. This CDR3 comprises 14 residues. The ends were cut back, 0 bases at V and 5 bases at J, with 10 bases in the middle. DNA of the CDR3: TGTGCCAGCTCACCACCGCTGGTTGGGGAGACCCAGTACTTC. This gives the protein CASSPPLVGETQYF. Looking up the rest from reference TRBV18 and TRBJ2-5 gives the full variable domain: NAGVMQNPRHLVRRRGQEARLRCSPMKGHSHVYWYRQLPEEGLKFMVYLQKENIIDESGMPKERFSAEFPKEGPSILRIQQVVRGDSAAYFCASSPPLVGETQYFGPGTRLLVL.

The chain recombines TRBV11-3 with TRBJ2-1; no firm D call. Trimming took off 3 bases at V and 5 bases at J, with 11 bases between the two ends. Germline-derived CDR1 and CDR2 are SGHNT and YENEEA. The CDR3 covers 14 residues. The CDR3 region is CASSFGWVHNEQFF. The DNA for the CDR3 is TGTGCCAGCAGCTTCGGGTGGGTGCACAATGAGCAGTTCTTC.

This sequence joins TRBV18 and TRBJ2-2; 8 nucleotides agree with TRBD1. J gave up 8 bases and V 3 bases, and 5 bases lay outside the gene matches. From germline, CDR1 is KGHSH and CDR2 LQKENI. CDR3 size: 14 residues. Here the CDR3 reads CASSPDRASGELFF. The CDR3 DNA is TGTGCCAGCTCACCGGACAGGGCATCGGGGGAGCTGTTTTTT.

This clone came up a few times. This chain uses TRBV18 with TRBJ2-5; TRBD1 agrees at 7 bases. CDR3 size: 15 residues. V dropped 3 bases and J dropped 5; count of bases not matched to a gene: 9. Per the germline V gene, CDR1 is KGHSH and CDR2 is LQKENI. This CDR3 is CASSPPLGGGETQYF. The CDR3 region has the DNA TGTGCCAGCTCACCCCCCCTAGGGGGCGGCGAGACCCAGTACTTC.

This chain links TRBV9 with TRBJ2-5; TRBD2 aligns across 11 bases. Germline V gene sequence: CDR1 SGDLS, CDR2 YYNGEE. J gave up 5 bases and V 0 bases, and 6 bases lay outside the gene matches. This CDR3 spans 16 amino acids. In nucleotides, the CDR3 is TGTGCCAGCAGCGTAGGACTAGCGGGGATGTATGAGACCCAGTACTTC. It translates to CASSVGLAGMYETQYF.

The gene calls are TRBV9 and TRBJ1-6; no definite D call. CDR3 length: 14 amino acids. With 0 bases removed from V and 8 bases from J, the gap between germline ends came to 9 bases. CDR1 SGDLS and CDR2 YYNGEE come from the germline V gene. The CDR3 region has the DNA TGTGCCAGCAGCGTAGTTGGGGTGGATTCACCCCTCCACTTT. Protein product: CASSVVGVDSPLHF. Using reference TRBV9 and TRBJ1-6 for the parts outside the CDR3, the full variable domain is DSGVTQTPKHLITATGQRVTLRCSPRSGDLSVYWYQQSLDQGLQFLIQYYNGEERAKGNILERFSAQQFPDLHSELNLSSLELGDSALYFCASSVVGVDSPLHFGNGTRLTVT.

The gene calls are TRBV12-3 or TRBV12-4 and TRBJ2-1; TRBD1 is a possible D gene (6 bases). V dropped 6 bases and J dropped 15 bases, with 15 bases sitting between them. This CDR3 contains 11 residues. In DNA form, the CDR3 reads TGTGCCAGCAGGTCACGGGACATCCGGTTCTTC. Its translation: CASRSRDIRFF.

The CDR3 reads CASSSKGQGVNRQYF. In DNA form, the CDR3 reads TGTGCCAGCAGCTCCAAGGGACAGGGGGTGAATAGGCAGTACTTC. The chain joins TRBV5-4 to TRBJ2-7, with 11 bases fitting TRBD1. This CDR3 is built from 15 residues. Germline values: CDR1 SGHNT, CDR2 YYREEE (reference sequence). The trim removed 3 bases at V and 9 bases at J, leaving 11 bases unmatched.